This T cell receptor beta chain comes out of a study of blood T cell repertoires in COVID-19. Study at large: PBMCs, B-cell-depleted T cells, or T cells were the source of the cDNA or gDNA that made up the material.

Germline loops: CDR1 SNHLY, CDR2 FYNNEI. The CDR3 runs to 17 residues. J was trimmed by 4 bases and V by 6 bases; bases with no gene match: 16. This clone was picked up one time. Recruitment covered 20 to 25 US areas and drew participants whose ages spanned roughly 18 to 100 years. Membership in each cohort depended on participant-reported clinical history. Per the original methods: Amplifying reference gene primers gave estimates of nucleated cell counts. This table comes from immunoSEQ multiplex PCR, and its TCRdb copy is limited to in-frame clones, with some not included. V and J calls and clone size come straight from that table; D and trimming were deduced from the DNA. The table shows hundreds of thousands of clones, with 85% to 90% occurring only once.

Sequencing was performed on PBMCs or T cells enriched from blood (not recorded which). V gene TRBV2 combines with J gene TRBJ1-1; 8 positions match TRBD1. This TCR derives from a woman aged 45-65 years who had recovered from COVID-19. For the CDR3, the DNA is TGTGCCAGCAGCTCCATCAGGACAGGGAGGGGCGGCACTGAAGCTTTCTTT. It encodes CASSSIRTGRGGTEAFF.